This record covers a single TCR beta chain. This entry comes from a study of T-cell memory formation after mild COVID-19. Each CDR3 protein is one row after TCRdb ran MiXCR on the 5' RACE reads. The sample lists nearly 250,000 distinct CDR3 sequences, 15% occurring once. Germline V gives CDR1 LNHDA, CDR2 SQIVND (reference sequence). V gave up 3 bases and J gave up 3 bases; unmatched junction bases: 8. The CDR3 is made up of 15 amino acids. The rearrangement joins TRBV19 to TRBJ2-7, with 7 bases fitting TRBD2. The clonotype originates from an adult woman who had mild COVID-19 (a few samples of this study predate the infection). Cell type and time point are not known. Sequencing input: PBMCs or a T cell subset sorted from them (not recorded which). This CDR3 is CASSIGAGPHYEQYF. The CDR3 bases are TGTGCCAGTAGTATTGGAGCGGGGCCACACTACGAGCAGTACTTC. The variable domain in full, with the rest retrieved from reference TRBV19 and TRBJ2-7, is DGGITQSPKYLFRKEGQNVTLSCEQNLNHDAMYWYRQDPGQGLRLIYYSQIVNDFQKGDIAEGYSVSREKKESFPLTVTSAQKNPTAFYLCASSIGAGPHYEQYFGPGTRLTVT.